This is a list of T cell receptor beta chains from one sample in a study of cytomegalovirus exposure and HLA in healthy donors. Assay: immunoSEQ multiplex PCR; the TCRdb copy retains only in-frame clones and omits some. In total, the table holds 65,000 to 85,000 clones. Sequencing was performed on PBMCs. The receptor set was obtained from a woman in her fifties or sixties in good health and CMV-seronegative. Each CDR3 is given with its conserved first and last residue. Each record gives: D gene, V gene, CDR3 length, J gene, CDR3 DNA, CDR3 protein. A D gene is named only where the DNA matches it firmly.

D: TRBD2
V: TRBV7-2
length: 14
J: TRBJ2-3
DNA: TGTGCCAGCGGGACTAGGAGGGGTACAGATACGCAGTATTTT
CDR3: CASGTRRGTDTQYF

D: -
V: TRBV11-2
length: 12
J: TRBJ2-5
DNA: TGTGCCAGCAGCTTCAAACAAGAGACCCAGTACTTC
CDR3: CASSFKQETQYF

D: -
V: TRBV4-2
length: 16
J: TRBJ2-6
DNA: TGTGCCAGCAGCCAAGAGCAGGGGACTGGGGCCAACGTCCTGACTTTC
CDR3: CASSQEQGTGANVLTF

D: TRBD2
V: TRBV6-5
length: 13
J: TRBJ2-1
DNA: TGTGCCAGCAGGGCTAGCGGAGACAATGAGCAGTTCTTC
CDR3: CASRASGDNEQFF

D: -
V: TRBV7-9
length: 13
J: TRBJ2-5
DNA: TGTGCCAGCAGCTTGAGTCACCCCGAGACCCAGTACTTC
CDR3: CASSLSHPETQYF

D: TRBD1
V: TRBV29-1
length: 15
J: TRBJ2-1
DNA: TGCAGCGTTGGGACAGGTTTCTCCGACTACAATGAGCAGTTCTTC
CDR3: CSVGTGFSDYNEQFF

D: TRBD1
V: TRBV27
length: 15
J: TRBJ1-4
DNA: TGTGCCAGCAGTTCAGAGGGACAGGGCGAGGAAAAACTGTTTTTT
CDR3: CASSSEGQGEEKLFF

D: TRBD2
V: TRBV5-5
length: 14
J: TRBJ2-1
DNA: TGTGCCAGCAGCTCGACTAGCGGGTCGAACGAGCAGTTCTTC
CDR3: CASSSTSGSNEQFF

D: TRBD1
V: TRBV6-5
length: 14
J: TRBJ1-5
DNA: TGTGCCAGCAGAAGGACAGGGTTCAATCAGCCCCAGCATTTT
CDR3: CASRRTGFNQPQHF

D: -
V: TRBV2
length: 20
J: TRBJ2-3
DNA: TGTGCCAGCAGTGAATATCCTAGCGCCCTAGAGAATTCTAGCACAGATACGCAGTATTTT
CDR3: CASSEYPSALENSSTDTQYF

D: TRBD1
V: TRBV18
length: 15
J: TRBJ1-2
DNA: TGTGCCAGCTCAACAGCGACAGGGTCGGTTTGGGGCTACACCTTC
CDR3: CASSTATGSVWGYTF

D: -
V: TRBV9
length: 16
J: TRBJ2-3
DNA: TGTGCCAGCAGCGTAGGTGAGGGTTTGAGGACAGATACGCAGTATTTT
CDR3: CASSVGEGLRTDTQYF

D: -
V: TRBV2
length: 15
J: TRBJ1-5
DNA: TGTGCCAGCAGCGAGAGGCGACAGACTCCTCAGCCCCAGCATTTT
CDR3: CASSERRQTPQPQHF

D: TRBD2
V: TRBV15
length: 12
J: TRBJ2-7
DNA: TGTGCCACCAGCAGAGATGGGACTAGAGAGTTCTTC
CDR3: CATSRDGTREFF

D: -
V: TRBV2
length: 11
J: TRBJ1-5
DNA: TGTGCCAGTAGCCGGGGACAGCCCCAGCATTTT
CDR3: CASSRGQPQHF

D: -
V: TRBV5-1
length: 15
J: TRBJ2-3
DNA: TGCGCCACCACGCCTGGGGGGGGGCACACAGATACGCAGTATTTT
CDR3: CATTPGGGHTDTQYF

D: TRBD1
V: TRBV28
length: 13
J: TRBJ1-2
DNA: TGTGCCAGCAGTTTCCACACAGGGGATGGCTACACCTTC
CDR3: CASSFHTGDGYTF

D: TRBD1
V: TRBV18
length: 14
J: TRBJ2-2
DNA: TGTGCCAGCTCACCCGGGGACAGAACCGGGGAGCTGTTTTTT
CDR3: CASSPGDRTGELFF

D: TRBD1
V: TRBV9
length: 14
J: TRBJ2-5
DNA: TGTGCCAGCAGCTCAGACAGGGGGCAGGAGACCCAGTACTTC
CDR3: CASSSDRGQETQYF

D: TRBD1
V: TRBV2
length: 16
J: TRBJ2-3
DNA: TGTGCCAGCAGCCTGTCCGGGACAGGGGGCACAGATACGCAGTATTTT
CDR3: CASSLSGTGGTDTQYF

D: TRBD2
V: TRBV5-1
length: 16
J: TRBJ2-3
DNA: TGCGCCAGCAGCCCCGGGACTAGCGGAAGCACAGATACGCAGTATTTT
CDR3: CASSPGTSGSTDTQYF

D: -
V: TRBV2
length: 13
J: TRBJ2-3
DNA: TGTGCCAGCAGGACGGGTAGCACAGATACGCAGTATTTT
CDR3: CASRTGSTDTQYF

D: -
V: TRBV27
length: 17
J: TRBJ1-5
DNA: TGTGCCAGCAGTTCGCGGTGGAGGGGTCGGAGCAATCAGCCCCAGCATTTT
CDR3: CASSSRWRGRSNQPQHF

D: TRBD2
V: TRBV5-1
length: 15
J: TRBJ2-7
DNA: TGCGCCAGCAGCTTGGGGGACCGCGGGGGCTACGAGCAGTACTTC
CDR3: CASSLGDRGGYEQYF

D: -
V: TRBV18
length: 12
J: TRBJ2-1
DNA: TGTGCCAGCTCACCTCAGGGCTATGAGCAGTTCTTC
CDR3: CASSPQGYEQFF

D: -
V: TRBV29-1
length: 19
J: TRBJ2-1
DNA: TGCAGCGCCCAACCCTTAGGGAGGATGGGACTGAGATCCTACAATGAGCAGTTCTTC
CDR3: CSAQPLGRMGLRSYNEQFF

D: -
V: TRBV6-5
length: 14
J: TRBJ2-7
DNA: TGTGCCAGCAGAACCGGGACTTCCACCTACGAGCAGTACTTC
CDR3: CASRTGTSTYEQYF

D: -
V: TRBV7-8
length: 13
J: TRBJ1-3
DNA: TGTGCCAGCAGCTTAGCAGGCGGAGACACCATATATTTT
CDR3: CASSLAGGDTIYF

D: TRBD1
V: TRBV9
length: 15
J: TRBJ1-1
DNA: TGTGCCAGCAGCGTCGGGACAGGGCTGTCCACTGAAGCTTTCTTT
CDR3: CASSVGTGLSTEAFF

D: TRBD1
V: TRBV18
length: 14
J: TRBJ2-7
DNA: TGTGCCAGCTCACGGGACAGGGGAGACTACGAGCAGTACTTC
CDR3: CASSRDRGDYEQYF

D: TRBD2
V: TRBV7-3
length: 15
J: TRBJ2-1
DNA: TGTGCCAGCAGCCCGACTAGCGGATATCACAATGAGCAGTTCTTC
CDR3: CASSPTSGYHNEQFF

D: TRBD2
V: TRBV28
length: 16
J: TRBJ2-7
DNA: TGTGCCAGCAGGGGATCTGACACTAGCGGGAGTACCGAGCAGTACTTC
CDR3: CASRGSDTSGSTEQYF

D: TRBD1
V: TRBV7-8
length: 15
J: TRBJ2-7
DNA: TGTGCCAGCAGCTTAGCCCGGGACAGCTTCTACGAGCAGTACTTC
CDR3: CASSLARDSFYEQYF

D: TRBD2
V: TRBV9
length: 14
J: TRBJ2-3
DNA: TGTGCCAGCAGCGTATCCGGGAGGGGAGATACGCAGTATTTT
CDR3: CASSVSGRGDTQYF

D: -
V: TRBV6-5
length: 14
J: TRBJ1-1
DNA: TGTGCCAGCAGGATACAGGGTCGGGGAACTGAAGCTTTCTTT
CDR3: CASRIQGRGTEAFF

D: TRBD2
V: TRBV9
length: 14
J: TRBJ2-3
DNA: TGTGCCAGCAGCCCACCGACTAGCGGCTATACGCAGTATTTT
CDR3: CASSPPTSGYTQYF

D: TRBD1
V: TRBV27
length: 14
J: TRBJ1-2
DNA: TGTGCCAGCACCTCCGGGACAGGGGGCCATGGCTACACCTTC
CDR3: CASTSGTGGHGYTF